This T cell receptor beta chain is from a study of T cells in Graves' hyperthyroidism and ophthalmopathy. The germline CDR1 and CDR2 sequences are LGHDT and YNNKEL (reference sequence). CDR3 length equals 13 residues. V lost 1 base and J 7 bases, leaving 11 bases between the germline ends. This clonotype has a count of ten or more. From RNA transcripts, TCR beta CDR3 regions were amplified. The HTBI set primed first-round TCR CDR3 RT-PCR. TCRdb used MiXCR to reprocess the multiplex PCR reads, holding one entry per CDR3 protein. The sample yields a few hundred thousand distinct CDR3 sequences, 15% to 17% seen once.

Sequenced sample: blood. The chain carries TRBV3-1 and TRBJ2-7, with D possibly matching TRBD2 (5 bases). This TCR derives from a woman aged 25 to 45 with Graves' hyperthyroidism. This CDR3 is CASSQALAGEQYF. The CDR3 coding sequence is TGTGCCAGCAGCCAAGCCCTAGCTGGTGAGCAGTACTTC.